The sample holds a few counts of the clone carrying this T cell receptor beta chain. The data originate from a study of OX40 agonist ivuxolimab in advanced cancers. The wider study: Of mixed ages from about 23 to 90 and averaging about 56 years, the group was just under 85% male.

Blood draws occurred at baseline, cycle 4 day 1, and cycle 7 day 1. Profiled with immunoSEQ multiplex PCR; TCRdb holds only in-frame clones, not every one. Here the sample spans 31,000 or so clones, 80% to 95% being singletons. Germline V CDR1 and CDR2: KGHSH, LQKENI. This CDR3 is built from 15 residues. V dropped 4 bases and J dropped 6; count of bases not matched to a gene: 6. The material was CD4+ or CD8+ T cells sorted from blood, obtained in a trial of the OX40 agonist ivuxolimab. The TCR sequence derives from an adult with an advanced solid tumor such as melanoma, head and neck, liver or kidney cancer. The V and J genes are TRBV18 and TRBJ2-1, with TRBD2 identical over 10 bases. In nucleotides, the CDR3 is TGTGCCAGCTCACTCCCTAGCGGGAGTTTCAATGAGCAGTTCTTC. As protein: CASSLPSGSFNEQFF.